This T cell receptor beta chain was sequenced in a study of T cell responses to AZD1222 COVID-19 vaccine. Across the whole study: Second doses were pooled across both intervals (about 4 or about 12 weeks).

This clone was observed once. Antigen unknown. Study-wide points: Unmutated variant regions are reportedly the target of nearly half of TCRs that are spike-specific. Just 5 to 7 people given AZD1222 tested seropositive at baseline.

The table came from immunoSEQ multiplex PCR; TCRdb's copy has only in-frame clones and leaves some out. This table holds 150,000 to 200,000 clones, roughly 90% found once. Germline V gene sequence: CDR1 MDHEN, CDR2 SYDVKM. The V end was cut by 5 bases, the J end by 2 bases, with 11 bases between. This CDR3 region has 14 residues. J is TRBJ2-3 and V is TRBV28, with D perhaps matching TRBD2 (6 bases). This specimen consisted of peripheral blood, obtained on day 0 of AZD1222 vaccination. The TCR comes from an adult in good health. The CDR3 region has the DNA TGTGCCAGCAGTATAGCGGACGCCACAGATACGCAGTATTTT. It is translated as CASSIADATDTQYF.